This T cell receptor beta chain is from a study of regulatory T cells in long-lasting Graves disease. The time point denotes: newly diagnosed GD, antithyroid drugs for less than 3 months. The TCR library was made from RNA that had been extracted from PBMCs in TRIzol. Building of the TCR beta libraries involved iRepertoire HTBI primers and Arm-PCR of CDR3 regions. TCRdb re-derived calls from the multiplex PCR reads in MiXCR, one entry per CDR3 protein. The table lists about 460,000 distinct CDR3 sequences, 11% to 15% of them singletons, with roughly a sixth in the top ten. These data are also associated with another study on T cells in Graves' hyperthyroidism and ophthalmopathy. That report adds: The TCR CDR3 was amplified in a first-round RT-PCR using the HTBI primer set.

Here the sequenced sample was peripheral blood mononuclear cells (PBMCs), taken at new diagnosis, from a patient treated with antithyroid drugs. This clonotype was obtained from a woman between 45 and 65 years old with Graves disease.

This CDR3 reads CASMRRWETVSNQPQHF. CDR3 bases: TGTGCCAGCATGAGGCGTTGGGAGACAGTTAGCAATCAGCCCCAGCATTTT. This rearrangement joins TRBV6-1 to TRBJ1-5; D perhaps matches TRBD1 (5 bases). V shed 7 bases and J shed 0 bases, with 19 bases lying between them. The CDR3 consists of 17 residues. Germline loops: CDR1 MNHNS, CDR2 SASEGT.